This note documents a single T cell receptor (beta chain) sequence. No antigen is known for it. The same CDR3 arises from other DNA sequences in this sample as well. This sample was taken from a study of cytomegalovirus exposure and HLA in healthy donors. Trimming left V 2 bases short and J 5 bases short, with 9 bases between. CDR1 is KGHSH and CDR2 is LQKENI in the germline V gene. CDR3 length: 13 amino acids. PCR involved 60 Vbeta and 13 Jbeta primers. Assay: immunoSEQ multiplex PCR; the TCRdb copy retains only in-frame clones and omits some. The table includes roughly 250,000 clones, about 83% detected once. The study's findings and limits: Accounts indicate the classifier identified cytomegalovirus status with strong specificity and sensitivity.

The sample taken for sequencing was PBMCs. The chain links TRBV18 to TRBJ1-2; unclear D gene. This TCR came from a woman between 40 and 55 years old in good health and CMV-seropositive. DNA of the CDR3: TGTGCCAGCTCACCAGGGCAAGAATATGGCTACACCTTC. It specifies CASSPGQEYGYTF.